A selection of T cell receptor beta chains follows, all from one sample in a study of T cell repertoires and HLA-DP antigens. The antigens for these receptors are not known. This table comes from immunoSEQ multiplex PCR, and its TCRdb copy is limited to in-frame clones, with some not included. There are 65,000 to 95,000 clones in the sample; about 80% occur only once, and around 1.6% lies in the top ten. Sequencing used CD4+ T cells from PBMCs. The receptors were gathered from a man between 60 and 75 years old in good health and CMV-seronegative. CDR3s include the opening cysteine and the closing phenylalanine or tryptophan. A D gene is named only where the DNA matches it firmly. The listing skips clone size in some rows; elsewhere it reads once, few, many or a size class.

size | D | J | V | CDR3 | DNA
- | - | TRBJ2-5 | TRBV7-9 | CASSKQGTDQETQYF | TGTGCCAGCAGCAAACAGGGGACTGACCAAGAGACCCAGTACTTC
- | TRBD1 | TRBJ2-5 | TRBV5-4 | CASSKGTGEFRETQYF | TGTGCCAGCAGCAAGGGGACAGGGGAATTCCGAGAGACCCAGTACTTC
- | - | TRBJ2-2 | TRBV10-3 | CAANDLDTGELFF | TGTGCCGCCAACGACCTTGACACCGGGGAGCTGTTTTTT
- | TRBD1 | TRBJ2-1 | TRBV28 | CASSFGQAYNEQFF | TGTGCCAGCAGTTTCGGACAGGCCTACAATGAGCAGTTCTTC
- | TRBD2 | TRBJ2-5 | TRBV7-2 | CASSPGTSFYF | TGTGCCAGCAGCCCCGGGACTAGTTTTTACTTC
- | - | TRBJ1-5 | TRBV19 | CASSIETNQPQHF | TGTGCCAGTAGTATAGAGACCAATCAGCCCCAGCATTTT
- | TRBD1 | TRBJ2-2 | TRBV5-1 | CASSPRTDRGAYGELFF | TGCGCCAGCAGCCCGAGAACGGACAGGGGCGCTTACGGGGAGCTGTTTTTT
- | - | TRBJ1-1 | TRBV7-9 | CASTANTEAFF | TGTGCCAGCACGGCGAACACTGAAGCTTTCTTT
few | TRBD1 | TRBJ2-4 | TRBV7-2 | CASSYRSGTGGAKNIQYF | TGTGCCAGCAGCTACCGATCCGGGACAGGTGGGGCCAAAAACATTCAGTACTTC
- | - | TRBJ2-6 | TRBV7-3 | CASSLDSSGANVLTF | TGTGCCAGCAGCTTAGACAGCTCTGGGGCCAACGTCCTGACTTTC
- | - | TRBJ2-1 | TRBV7-3 | CASSLTGTTYNEQFF | TGTGCCAGCAGCTTAACTGGGACAACCTACAATGAGCAGTTCTTC
- | - | TRBJ2-2 | TRBV5-4 | CASSLDAGKGANTGELFF | TGTGCCAGCAGCTTGGACGCAGGCAAGGGCGCGAACACCGGGGAGCTGTTTTTT
once | - | TRBJ1-3 | TRBV11-2 | CASSRGRWNTIYF | TGTGCCAGCAGCCGAGGCCGCTGGAACACCATATATTTT
- | TRBD1 | TRBJ2-3 | TRBV4-3 | CASSRTLDRGNTDTQYF | TGCGCCAGCAGCCGCACTCTAGACAGGGGAAACACAGATACGCAGTATTTT
few | TRBD1 | TRBJ1-1 | TRBV7-9 | CASSPPPGQARETEAFF | TGTGCCAGCAGTCCTCCACCGGGACAGGCTAGGGAAACTGAAGCTTTCTTT
few | - | TRBJ2-1 | TRBV7-8 | CASSSERVGPYNEQFF | TGTGCCAGCAGCTCTGAGCGGGTTGGGCCCTACAATGAGCAGTTCTTC
- | TRBD1 | TRBJ1-3 | TRBV6-5 | CATQGAGNTIYF | TGTGCCACTCAGGGGGCTGGAAACACCATATATTTT
- | TRBD1 | TRBJ2-7 | TRBV27 | CASRGQGAKNEQYF | TGTGCCAGCCGCGGACAGGGGGCAAAAAACGAGCAGTACTTC
many | - | TRBJ1-5 | TRBV6-5 | CASGEGGNQPQHF | TGTGCCAGTGGAGAGGGCGGCAATCAGCCCCAGCATTTT
- | - | TRBJ2-1 | TRBV6-5 | CASSPRRGPYNEQFF | TGTGCCAGCAGTCCCCGCAGGGGACCCTACAATGAGCAGTTCTTC
- | TRBD1 | TRBJ2-7 | TRBV10-3 | CATGQDYYEQYF | TGTGCCACCGGACAGGATTACTACGAGCAGTACTTC
- | - | TRBJ1-5 | TRBV18 | CASSPGGGNQPQHF | TGTGCCAGCTCACCAGGGGGGGGGAATCAGCCCCAGCATTTT
- | - | TRBJ1-2 | TRBV4-1 | CASSQLTADYGYTF | TGCGCCAGCAGCCAATTAACGGCAGATTATGGCTACACCTTC
- | - | TRBJ1-2 | TRBV28 | CASSLQGAGTGYTF | TGTGCCAGCAGCCTACAGGGCGCCGGTACGGGCTACACCTTC
- | - | TRBJ1-4 | TRBV27 | CASSPLDSIGEKLFF | TGTGCCAGCAGTCCCCTCGACAGTATTGGTGAAAAACTGTTTTTT
- | - | TRBJ2-5 | TRBV18 | CASSAEMRGGETQYF | TGTGCCAGCTCAGCGGAGATGAGGGGCGGGGAGACCCAGTACTTC
- | - | TRBJ2-1 | TRBV4-1 | CASSQVGRRVSYNEQFF | TGCGCCAGCAGCCAAGTGGGCAGACGAGTCTCCTACAATGAGCAGTTCTTC
- | - | TRBJ2-7 | TRBV7-2 | CASSLRIQSWKDEQYF | TGTGCCAGCAGCTTACGGATCCAATCATGGAAGGACGAGCAGTACTTC
- | TRBD2 | TRBJ2-1 | TRBV7-6 | CASSHPGGFNEQFF | TGTGCCAGCAGCCACCCGGGAGGGTTCAATGAGCAGTTCTTC
few | TRBD2 | TRBJ2-5 | TRBV4-1 | CASSQKFGLADQETQYF | TGCGCCAGCAGCCAGAAGTTCGGACTAGCGGATCAAGAGACCCAGTACTTC
- | - | TRBJ1-4 | TRBV19 | CASSLQGGPNEKLFF | TGTGCCAGTAGTTTACAGGGAGGCCCTAATGAAAAACTGTTTTTT
few | - | TRBJ2-1 | TRBV30 | CAWSTGTDNEQFF | TGTGCCTGGAGTACAGGCACGGACAATGAGCAGTTCTTC
- | - | TRBJ2-7 | TRBV5-1 | CASSNTTSSYEQYF | TGCGCCAGCAGCAACACGACGTCGTCCTACGAGCAGTACTTC
- | - | TRBJ2-2 | TRBV9 | CASSAGASTGELFF | TGTGCCAGCAGCGCAGGGGCTAGTACCGGGGAGCTGTTTTTT
- | TRBD1 | TRBJ2-7 | TRBV19 | CASSVTGGDEQYF | TGTGCCAGTAGTGTGACAGGGGGGGACGAGCAGTACTTC
few | - | TRBJ2-2 | TRBV9 | CASSVAGIRRGNTGELFF | TGTGCCAGCAGCGTAGCCGGTATTCGGAGGGGTAACACCGGGGAGCTGTTTTTT
- | - | TRBJ2-3 | TRBV4-1 | CASSQVGLTTDTQYF | TGCGCCAGCAGCCAAGTCGGTCTAACTACAGATACGCAGTATTTT
- | - | TRBJ2-2 | TRBV7-3 | CASSLSRTGELFF | TGTGCCAGCAGCTTAAGCCGAACCGGGGAGCTGTTTTTT
- | TRBD1 | TRBJ1-5 | TRBV19 | CASSMRQGVQPQHF | TGTGCCAGTAGTATGAGACAGGGGGTTCAGCCCCAGCATTTT